Listed below are T cell receptor beta chains from one sample, sequenced in a study of blood T cell repertoires in COVID-19. The method was immunoSEQ multiplex PCR; TCRdb's version includes in-frame clones alone and lacks a portion of them. The sample shows about 47,000 clones, 75% to 90% of them seen only once. The sample was peripheral blood. The receptors were gathered from a human donor with acute or convalescent COVID-19. The donor label of this sample is uncertain. The CDR3 runs from the conserved cysteine through the conserved F or W. The D gene is left open where the match is weak. Clone size is given for some rows only: seen once, a few or many times, or a class if the clone is expanded.

j_gene: TRBJ2-7; abundance: few; v_gene: TRBV29-1; d_gene: TRBD1; CDR3nt: TGCAGCGTTGAAAACGTCCCGGGACAGGGACTCTACGAGCAGTACTTC; CDR3aa: CSVENVPGQGLYEQYF
j_gene: TRBJ2-7; abundance: NA; v_gene: TRBV9; d_gene: NA; CDR3nt: TGTGCCAGCAGCGTAGATGACACGTCCCGGGAGCAGTACTTC; CDR3aa: CASSVDDTSREQYF
j_gene: TRBJ2-1; abundance: NA; v_gene: TRBV2; d_gene: TRBD1; CDR3nt: TGTGCCAGCAGTCCCCCAGGACAGGGACTGCCTAATGAGCAGTTCTTC; CDR3aa: CASSPPGQGLPNEQFF
j_gene: TRBJ1-1; abundance: NA; v_gene: TRBV7-9; d_gene: NA; CDR3nt: TGTGCCAGCAGCTTTCACATGAACACTGAAGCTTTCTTT; CDR3aa: CASSFHMNTEAFF
j_gene: TRBJ1-2; abundance: NA; v_gene: TRBV30; d_gene: TRBD1; CDR3nt: TGTGCCTGGAGTCGAGACAGGGCGGAGGGCTACACCTTC; CDR3aa: CAWSRDRAEGYTF
j_gene: TRBJ2-2; abundance: NA; v_gene: TRBV19; d_gene: TRBD2; CDR3nt: TGTGCCAGTAAAAGGGGAGGGGCGGGAAACACCGGGGAGCTGTTTTTT; CDR3aa: CASKRGGAGNTGELFF
j_gene: TRBJ2-2; abundance: NA; v_gene: TRBV30; d_gene: NA; CDR3nt: TGTGCCTGGAGTGCTCTAGGTCTCAACACCGGGGAGCTGTTTTTT; CDR3aa: CAWSALGLNTGELFF
j_gene: TRBJ1-1; abundance: NA; v_gene: TRBV11-3; d_gene: NA; CDR3nt: TGTGCCAGCAGCTTCACAACAGGGAACACTGAAGCTTTCTTT; CDR3aa: CASSFTTGNTEAFF
j_gene: TRBJ2-1; abundance: NA; v_gene: TRBV15; d_gene: TRBD1; CDR3nt: TGTGCCGCCAGCAGGGCCGGCCAGGGGGCCTGGAATGAGCAGTTCTTC; CDR3aa: CAASRAGQGAWNEQFF
j_gene: TRBJ1-5; abundance: few; v_gene: TRBV6-2/TRBV6-3; d_gene: TRBD1; CDR3nt: TGTGCCAGCAGTTCCCGGACAGGGAGTCAGCCCCAGCATTTT; CDR3aa: CASSSRTGSQPQHF
j_gene: TRBJ1-2; abundance: NA; v_gene: TRBV2; d_gene: TRBD1; CDR3nt: TGTGCCAGCAGTGACGGACAGGGGGACTATGGCTACACCTTC; CDR3aa: CASSDGQGDYGYTF
j_gene: TRBJ2-3; abundance: NA; v_gene: TRBV24-1; d_gene: TRBD1; CDR3nt: TGTGCCACCAGTGCGACAGGGGAGGCAGATACGCAGTATTTT; CDR3aa: CATSATGEADTQYF
j_gene: TRBJ1-5; abundance: NA; v_gene: TRBV19; d_gene: TRBD1; CDR3nt: TGTGCCACGATAGACACAGGGGGCCTTAGCAATCAGCCCCAGCATTTT; CDR3aa: CATIDTGGLSNQPQHF
j_gene: TRBJ1-1; abundance: NA; v_gene: TRBV5-6; d_gene: NA; CDR3nt: TGTGCCAGCAGCCGGATTTCGGGGGGCACTGAAGCTTTCTTT; CDR3aa: CASSRISGGTEAFF
j_gene: TRBJ1-1; abundance: NA; v_gene: TRBV28; d_gene: NA; CDR3nt: TGTGCCAGCAGTTGGACAGACATGAACACTGAAGCTTTCTTT; CDR3aa: CASSWTDMNTEAFF
j_gene: TRBJ2-3; abundance: NA; v_gene: TRBV7-2; d_gene: NA; CDR3nt: TGTGCCAGCAGCACTGGGACAAGGGCAGATACGCAGTATTTT; CDR3aa: CASSTGTRADTQYF
j_gene: TRBJ1-5; abundance: NA; v_gene: TRBV5-6; d_gene: NA; CDR3nt: TGTGCCAGCAGCTTGTCAGGGGCGCGAGGGGTTAATCAGCCCCAGCATTTT; CDR3aa: CASSLSGARGVNQPQHF
j_gene: TRBJ1-2; abundance: NA; v_gene: TRBV23-1; d_gene: TRBD1; CDR3nt: TGCGCCAGCAGTCAATCTGGGACAGGGCCGGATGGCTACACCTTC; CDR3aa: CASSQSGTGPDGYTF
j_gene: TRBJ2-1; abundance: NA; v_gene: TRBV7-8; d_gene: NA; CDR3nt: TGTGCCAGCAGCCACCGACTAGACGGTGAGCAGTTCTTC; CDR3aa: CASSHRLDGEQFF
j_gene: TRBJ1-1; abundance: NA; v_gene: TRBV12-3/TRBV12-4; d_gene: NA; CDR3nt: TGTGCCAGCAGTCCTTACTTGAACACTGAAGCTTTCTTT; CDR3aa: CASSPYLNTEAFF
j_gene: TRBJ1-2; abundance: NA; v_gene: TRBV11-3; d_gene: TRBD1; CDR3nt: TGTGCCAGCAGCGAAGGGACAGGGGGTACCTATGGCTACACCTTC; CDR3aa: CASSEGTGGTYGYTF
j_gene: TRBJ2-7; abundance: NA; v_gene: TRBV12-3/TRBV12-4; d_gene: NA; CDR3nt: TGTGCCAGCACCAAACAGGGTTCAAGCGAGCAGTACTTC; CDR3aa: CASTKQGSSEQYF
j_gene: TRBJ2-1; abundance: once; v_gene: TRBV3-1/TRBV3-2; d_gene: NA; CDR3nt: TGTGCCAGCAGCCGAACTACCAATGAGCAGTTCTTC; CDR3aa: CASSRTTNEQFF
j_gene: TRBJ1-4; abundance: NA; v_gene: TRBV11-2; d_gene: TRBD1; CDR3nt: TGTGCCAGCAGCTTAGACAGGGGGCCTGAAAAACTGTTTTTT; CDR3aa: CASSLDRGPEKLFF
j_gene: TRBJ2-4; abundance: once; v_gene: TRBV6-1; d_gene: TRBD2; CDR3nt: TGTGCCAGCAGTGAGAGCGGGGGACTAAACATTCAGTACTTC; CDR3aa: CASSESGGLNIQYF
j_gene: TRBJ2-7; abundance: few; v_gene: TRBV27; d_gene: TRBD2; CDR3nt: TGTGCCAGCAGCCCTCAGCGGGAGTATGGGCAGTACTTC; CDR3aa: CASSPQREYGQYF
j_gene: TRBJ1-5; abundance: NA; v_gene: TRBV10-3; d_gene: NA; CDR3nt: TGTGCCATCAGTGATGGGGGGAAGGGCAATCAGCCCCAGCATTTT; CDR3aa: CAISDGGKGNQPQHF
j_gene: TRBJ2-7; abundance: once; v_gene: TRBV7-8; d_gene: TRBD2; CDR3nt: TGTGCCAGCAGCCAAAGCGGGACTATTACCTACGAGCAGTACTTC; CDR3aa: CASSQSGTITYEQYF
j_gene: TRBJ1-5; abundance: NA; v_gene: TRBV28; d_gene: NA; CDR3nt: TGTGCCAGCAGTACCTCGGGGGATAATCAGCCCCAGCATTTT; CDR3aa: CASSTSGDNQPQHF
j_gene: TRBJ2-1; abundance: NA; v_gene: TRBV5-6; d_gene: TRBD2; CDR3nt: TGTGCCAGCAGCTCGCCACTAGCGGGAGGGCCGTTCGTTCCGTTCTTC; CDR3aa: CASSSPLAGGPFVPFF
j_gene: TRBJ1-6; abundance: NA; v_gene: TRBV28; d_gene: TRBD1; CDR3nt: TGTGCCAGCAGGACCCCGGGACAGGAAAATTCACCCCTCCACTTT; CDR3aa: CASRTPGQENSPLHF